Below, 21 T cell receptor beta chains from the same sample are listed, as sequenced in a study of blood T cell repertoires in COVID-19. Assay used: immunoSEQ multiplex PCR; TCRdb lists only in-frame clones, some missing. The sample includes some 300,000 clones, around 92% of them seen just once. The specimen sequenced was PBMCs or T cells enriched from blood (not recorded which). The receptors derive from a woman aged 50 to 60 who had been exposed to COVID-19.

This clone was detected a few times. The CDR3 region has the DNA TGTGCCAGCAGCCATGAACCGCCGGGACAGGGTGGCGGCTACACCTTC. Translating it yields CASSHEPPGQGGGYTF. The J gene is TRBJ1-2, the V gene TRBV14; 9 bases are shared with TRBD1. Unmatched junction bases numbered 13, after V lost 3 bases and J lost 8 bases. The CDR3 loop spans 16 amino acids. Germline loops: CDR1 SGHDN, CDR2 FVKESK.

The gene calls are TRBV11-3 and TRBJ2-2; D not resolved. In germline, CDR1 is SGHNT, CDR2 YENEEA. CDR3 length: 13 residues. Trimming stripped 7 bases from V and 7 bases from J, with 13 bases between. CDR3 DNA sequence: TGTGCCAGCACTTCCCACTTCGGCGGGGAGCTGTTTTTT. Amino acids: CASTSHFGGELFF.

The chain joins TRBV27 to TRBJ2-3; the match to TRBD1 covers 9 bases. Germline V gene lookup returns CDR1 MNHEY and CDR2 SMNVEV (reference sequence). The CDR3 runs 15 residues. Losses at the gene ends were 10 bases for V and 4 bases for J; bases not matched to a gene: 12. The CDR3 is CAKPSYRGQADTQYF. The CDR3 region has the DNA TGTGCCAAACCCTCCTACAGGGGGCAGGCAGATACGCAGTATTTT.

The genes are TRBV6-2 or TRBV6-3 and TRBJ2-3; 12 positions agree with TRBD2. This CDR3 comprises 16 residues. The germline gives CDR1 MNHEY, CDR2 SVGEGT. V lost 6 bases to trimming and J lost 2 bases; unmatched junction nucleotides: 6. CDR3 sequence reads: CASSWGLAGDTDTQYF. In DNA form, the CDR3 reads TGTGCCAGCAGCTGGGGACTAGCGGGTGACACAGATACGCAGTATTTT.

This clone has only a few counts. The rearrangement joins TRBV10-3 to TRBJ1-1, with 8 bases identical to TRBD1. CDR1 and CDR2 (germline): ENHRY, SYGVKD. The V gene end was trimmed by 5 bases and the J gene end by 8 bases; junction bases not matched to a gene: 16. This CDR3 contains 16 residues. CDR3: CAISPVTGASLVEAFF. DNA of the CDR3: TGTGCCATCAGTCCGGTGACAGGGGCTTCCCTAGTCGAAGCTTTCTTT.

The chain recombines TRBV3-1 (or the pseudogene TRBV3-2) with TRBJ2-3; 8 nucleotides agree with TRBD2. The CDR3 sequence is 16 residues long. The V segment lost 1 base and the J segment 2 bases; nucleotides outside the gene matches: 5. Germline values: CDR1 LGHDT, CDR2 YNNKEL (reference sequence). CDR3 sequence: CASSQVPGLVTDTQYF. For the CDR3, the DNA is TGTGCCAGCAGCCAAGTACCGGGACTAGTCACAGATACGCAGTATTTT.

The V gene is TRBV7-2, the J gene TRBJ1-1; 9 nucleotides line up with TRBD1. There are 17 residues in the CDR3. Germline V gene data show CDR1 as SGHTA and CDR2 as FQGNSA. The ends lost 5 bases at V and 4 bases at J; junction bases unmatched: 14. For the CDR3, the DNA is TGTGCCAGCAGCCATCAGGGGGGTGGACAGGGGAGCACTGAAGCTTTCTTT. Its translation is CASSHQGGGQGSTEAFF.

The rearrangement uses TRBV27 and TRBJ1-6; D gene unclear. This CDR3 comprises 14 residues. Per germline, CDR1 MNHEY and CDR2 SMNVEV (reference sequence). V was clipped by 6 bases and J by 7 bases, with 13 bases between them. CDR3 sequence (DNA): TGTGCCAGCAGCCGGGGAGCGGAAAATTCACCCCTCCACTTT. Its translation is CASSRGAENSPLHF.

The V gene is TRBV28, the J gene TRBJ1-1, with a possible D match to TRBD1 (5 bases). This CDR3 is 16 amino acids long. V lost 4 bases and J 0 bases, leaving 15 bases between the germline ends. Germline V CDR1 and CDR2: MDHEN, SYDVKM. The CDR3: CASSWGVADMNTEAFF. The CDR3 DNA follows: TGTGCCAGCAGTTGGGGGGTTGCAGATATGAACACTGAAGCTTTCTTT.

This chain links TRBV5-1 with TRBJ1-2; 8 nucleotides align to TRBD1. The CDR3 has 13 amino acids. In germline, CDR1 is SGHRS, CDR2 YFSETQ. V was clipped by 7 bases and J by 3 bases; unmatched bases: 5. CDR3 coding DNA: TGCGCCAGCGGACAGGGCTCGGACTATGGCTACACCTTC. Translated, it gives CASGQGSDYGYTF.

The CDR3 DNA sequence: TGTGCCAGCAGTTACTCGACGTCAGGTGTCTACGAGCAGTACTTC. This codes for CASSYSTSGVYEQYF. The rearrangement links TRBV6-2 or TRBV6-3 to TRBJ2-7; D is undetermined. Germline CDR1 is MNHEY and CDR2 is SVGEGT. Trimming removed 0 bases from V and 3 bases from J, with 12 bases in between. The CDR3 is made up of 15 amino acids.

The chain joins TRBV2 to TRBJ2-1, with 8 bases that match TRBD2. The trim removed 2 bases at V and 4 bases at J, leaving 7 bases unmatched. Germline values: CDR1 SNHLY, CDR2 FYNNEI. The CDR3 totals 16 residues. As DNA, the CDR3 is TGTGCCAGCAGTGAATTAGCCGGGGGGGGATACAATGAGCAGTTCTTC. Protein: CASSELAGGGYNEQFF.

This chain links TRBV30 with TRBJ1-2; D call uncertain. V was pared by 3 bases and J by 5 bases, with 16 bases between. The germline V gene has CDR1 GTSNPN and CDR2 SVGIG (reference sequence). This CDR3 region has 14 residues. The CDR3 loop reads CAWREGGRRYGYTF. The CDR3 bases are TGTGCCTGGAGAGAGGGTGGAAGGAGGTATGGCTACACCTTC.

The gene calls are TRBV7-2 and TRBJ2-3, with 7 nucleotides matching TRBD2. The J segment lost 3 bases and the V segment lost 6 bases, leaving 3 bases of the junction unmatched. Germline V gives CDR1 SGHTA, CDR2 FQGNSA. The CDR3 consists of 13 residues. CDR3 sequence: CASRLLATDTQYF. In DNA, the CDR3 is TGTGCCAGCAGGTTACTAGCGACAGATACGCAGTATTTT.

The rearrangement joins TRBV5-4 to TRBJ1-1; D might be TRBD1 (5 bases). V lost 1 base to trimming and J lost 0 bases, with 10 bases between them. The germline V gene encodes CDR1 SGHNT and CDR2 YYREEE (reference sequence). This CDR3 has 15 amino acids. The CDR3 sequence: CASSLSAGLNTEAFF. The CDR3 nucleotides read TGTGCCAGCAGCTTGTCGGCAGGGTTGAACACTGAAGCTTTCTTT.

The CDR3 spells CAISGGVNTGELFF. The DNA of the CDR3 is TGTGCCATCAGTGGGGGGGTTAACACCGGGGAGCTGTTTTTT. V is TRBV10-3 and J is TRBJ2-2; D perhaps matches TRBD2 (6 bases). CDR1 and CDR2 (germline): ENHRY, SYGVKD. The CDR3 loop spans 14 amino acids. V lost 4 bases and J 2 bases, leaving 8 bases between the germline ends.

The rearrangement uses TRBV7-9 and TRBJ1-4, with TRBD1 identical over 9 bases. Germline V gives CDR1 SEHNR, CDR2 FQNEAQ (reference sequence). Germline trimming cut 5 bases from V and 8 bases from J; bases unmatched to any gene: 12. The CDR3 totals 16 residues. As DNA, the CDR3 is TGTGCCAGCAGCCAGCCTCCGGGACAGGGAGGAGAAAAACTGTTTTTT. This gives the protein CASSQPPGQGGEKLFF.

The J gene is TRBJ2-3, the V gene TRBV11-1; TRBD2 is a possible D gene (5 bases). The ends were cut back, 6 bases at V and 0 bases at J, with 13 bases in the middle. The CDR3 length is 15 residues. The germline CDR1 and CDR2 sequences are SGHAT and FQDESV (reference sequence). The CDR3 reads CASREAVYSTDTQYF. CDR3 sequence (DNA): TGTGCCAGCAGGGAAGCGGTTTATAGCACAGATACGCAGTATTTT.

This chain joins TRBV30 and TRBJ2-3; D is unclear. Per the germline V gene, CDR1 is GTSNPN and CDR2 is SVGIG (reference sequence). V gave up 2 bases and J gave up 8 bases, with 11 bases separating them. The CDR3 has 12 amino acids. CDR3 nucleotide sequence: TGTGCCTGGAGTCTAGTTAAAGGTACGCAGTATTTT. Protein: CAWSLVKGTQYF.

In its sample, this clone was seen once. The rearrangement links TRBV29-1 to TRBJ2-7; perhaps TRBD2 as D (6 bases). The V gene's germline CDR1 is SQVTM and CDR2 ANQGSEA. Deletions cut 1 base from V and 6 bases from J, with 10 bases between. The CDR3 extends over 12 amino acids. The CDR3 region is CSVEVGGPEQYF. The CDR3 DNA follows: TGCAGCGTTGAAGTGGGGGGACCCGAGCAGTACTTC.

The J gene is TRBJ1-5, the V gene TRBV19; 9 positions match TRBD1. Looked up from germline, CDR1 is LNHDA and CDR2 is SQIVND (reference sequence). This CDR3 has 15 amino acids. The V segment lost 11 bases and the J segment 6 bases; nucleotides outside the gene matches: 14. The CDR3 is CAPSQRDRVPQPQHF. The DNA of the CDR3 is TGTGCCCCAAGTCAACGGGACAGGGTACCTCAGCCCCAGCATTTT.